Listed below are T cell receptor beta chains from one sample, sequenced in a study of cytomegalovirus exposure and HLA in healthy donors. Profiling relied on immunoSEQ multiplex PCR, and the TCRdb table lists in-frame clones only, not all of them. This sample carries fewer than 150,000 clones, more than 75% of them seen once, and the ten largest clones take roughly 4.7%. Sequencing was done on a sample of PBMCs. All receptors derive from a male donor in good health and CMV-seronegative. CDR3s leave out the opening cysteine and the closing phenylalanine or tryptophan. The D gene is left open where the match is weak.

cdr3_length d_call v_call cdr3_aa
13 TRBD1 TRBV4-2 ASSQDWTGVTEAF
13 - TRBV7-2 ASSPNMYSNQPQH
12 - TRBV27 ASSFRGEREKLF
14 - TRBV5-1 ASSLVGISSYNEQF
11 TRBD2 TRBV6-5 ASWGGYSYEQY
12 - TRBV2 ASSEWTVNYGYT
12 - TRBV7-9 ASSLRQVNSPLH
14 - TRBV28 ASSLWTGSQNTEAF
11 - TRBV13 ASTEGAGNTIY
15 - TRBV5-6 ASSSTPGHSPDDEQF
12 - TRBV7-8 ASSSGRENSPLH
12 TRBD1 TRBV5-1 ASSSQGFDNEQY
10 - TRBV28 ASSPLAGAIY
10 - TRBV28 ASSLPRTEAF
11 - TRBV7-9 ASSPPFVYEQY
12 - TRBV5-1 ASSPLPGEQPQH
13 - TRBV4-1 ASSQEPGTNYGYT
13 - TRBV7-9 ASSLAGEAGTEAF
12 - TRBV5-1 ASSLGGEANVLT
13 TRBD2 TRBV29-1 SVEGRRGGADEQF
11 TRBD1 TRBV4-1 ASGDRDSYEQY
11 - TRBV4-3 ASSQDNGLQEF
13 - TRBV25-1 ASSDSGLRSYEQY
15 TRBD1 TRBV15 ATSRDAGDRGGGTQY
13 - TRBV15 ATSRAEGAYNEQF
14 - TRBV5-4 ASSPAAWAGGNEQF
13 - TRBV11-2 ASSPGGTVDYEQY
11 TRBD2 TRBV5-1 ASSSGEYNEQF
10 - TRBV6-5 ASRPGNYGYT
12 TRBD1 TRBV6-5 ASRMYRGVQPQH
12 TRBD1 TRBV6-5 ASRQTGANTEAF
14 - TRBV5-1 ASSLGEVSGANVLT
11 TRBD1 TRBV28 ASRTGAQETQY
13 TRBD1 TRBV7-9 ASSPQGGESEPQH
12 - TRBV7-8 ASSLAGTNYGYT
13 - TRBV6-5 ASSYETGMNTEAF
12 - TRBV7-9 ASSSTPSLAEAF
14 TRBD1 TRBV18 ASSPFNRGGNYGYT
14 - TRBV5-6 ASSLGAGAKGYGYT
13 - TRBV6-1 ASSELGGERSPLH
13 TRBD1 TRBV4-1 ASSPLRTGRTEAF
13 TRBD2 TRBV6-5 ASSSPGTTYNEQF